This entry is about one T cell receptor beta chain. RNA transcripts were the source from which TCR beta CDR3 regions were amplified. Amplification began with first-round RT-PCR using HTBI primers, then second-round multiplex PCR was performed. MiXCR, run by TCRdb on the multiplex PCR reads, gives a single entry per CDR3 protein. The sample has a few hundred thousand distinct CDR3 sequences; under 40% are singletons. The data were obtained in a study of Graves' ophthalmopathy and Graves' hyperthyroidism. This CDR3 contains 16 residues. Between the trimmed V and J ends, which lost 1 base and 7 bases, there was a span of 19 bases. Per the germline V gene, CDR1 is SGHDN and CDR2 is FVKESK.

This clonotype originated in an adult man with Graves' hyperthyroidism. This rearrangement joins TRBV14 to TRBJ1-1; a possible D gene is TRBD1 (6 bases). Specimen: peripheral blood or thyroid tissue (not recorded which). In DNA, the CDR3 is TGTGCCAGCAGCCAAGCAGACGGGGGGGCCTACAATGAAGCTTTCTTT. Its protein product is CASSQADGGAYNEAFF.